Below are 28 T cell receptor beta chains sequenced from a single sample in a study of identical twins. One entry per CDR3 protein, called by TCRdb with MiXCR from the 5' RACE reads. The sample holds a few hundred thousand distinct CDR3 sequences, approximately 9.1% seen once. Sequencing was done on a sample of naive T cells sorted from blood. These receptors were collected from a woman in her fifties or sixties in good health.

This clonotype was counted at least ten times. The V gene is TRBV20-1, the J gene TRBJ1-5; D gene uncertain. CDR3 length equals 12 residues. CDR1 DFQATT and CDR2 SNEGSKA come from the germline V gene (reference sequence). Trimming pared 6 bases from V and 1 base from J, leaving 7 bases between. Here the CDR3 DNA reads TGCAGTGCCGGACGGAGCAATCAGCCCCAGCATTTT. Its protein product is CSAGRSNQPQHF.

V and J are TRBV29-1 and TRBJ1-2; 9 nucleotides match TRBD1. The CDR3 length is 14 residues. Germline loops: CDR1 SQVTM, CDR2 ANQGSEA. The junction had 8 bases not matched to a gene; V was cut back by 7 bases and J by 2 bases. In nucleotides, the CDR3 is TGCAGCGGGGCGGGACAGGGACCAAACTATGGCTACACCTTC. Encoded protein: CSGAGQGPNYGYTF.

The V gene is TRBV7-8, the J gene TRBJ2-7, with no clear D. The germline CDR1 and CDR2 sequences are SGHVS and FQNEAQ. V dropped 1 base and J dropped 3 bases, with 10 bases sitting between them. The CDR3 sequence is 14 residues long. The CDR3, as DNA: TGTGCCAGCAGCTTAGGCGCCTTTGGCTACGAGCAGTACGTC. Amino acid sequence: CASSLGAFGYEQYV.

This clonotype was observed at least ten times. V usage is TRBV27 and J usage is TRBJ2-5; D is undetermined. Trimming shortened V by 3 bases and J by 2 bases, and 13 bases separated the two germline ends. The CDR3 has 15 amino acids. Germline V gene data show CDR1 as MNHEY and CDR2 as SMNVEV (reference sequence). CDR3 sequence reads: CASSLLGQPQETQYF. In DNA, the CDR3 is TGTGCCAGCAGTTTGCTCGGGCAGCCGCAAGAGACCCAGTACTTC.

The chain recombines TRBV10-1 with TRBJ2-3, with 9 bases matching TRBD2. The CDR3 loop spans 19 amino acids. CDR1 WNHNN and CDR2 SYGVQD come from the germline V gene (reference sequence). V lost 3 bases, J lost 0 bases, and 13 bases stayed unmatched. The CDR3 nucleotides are TGCGCCAGCAGTGATCAAGCGGGAGGATCCCCACTTAGCACAGATACGCAGTATTTT. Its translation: CASSDQAGGSPLSTDTQYF.

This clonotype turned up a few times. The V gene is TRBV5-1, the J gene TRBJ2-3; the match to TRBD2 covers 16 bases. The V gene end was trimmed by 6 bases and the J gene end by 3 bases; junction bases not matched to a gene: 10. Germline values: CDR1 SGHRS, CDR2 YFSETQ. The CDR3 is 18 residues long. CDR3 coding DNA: TGCGCCAGCATCGCCGGGACTAGCGGGAGGGCCAGGACAGATACGCAGTATTTT. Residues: CASIAGTSGRARTDTQYF. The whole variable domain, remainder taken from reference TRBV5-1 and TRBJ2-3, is KAGVTQTPRYLIKTRGQQVTLSCSPISGHRSVSWYQQTPGQGLQFLFEYFSETQRNKGNFPGRFSGRQFSNSRSEMNVSTLELGDSALYLCASIAGTSGRARTDTQYFGPGTRLTVL.

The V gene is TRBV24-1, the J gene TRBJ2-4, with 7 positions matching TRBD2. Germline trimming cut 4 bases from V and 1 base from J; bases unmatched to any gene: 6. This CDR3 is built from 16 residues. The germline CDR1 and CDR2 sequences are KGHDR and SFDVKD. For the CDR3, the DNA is TGTGCCACCAGTGACCCCAAAGCGGGGGCCAAAAACATTCAGTACTTC. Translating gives CATSDPKAGAKNIQYF.

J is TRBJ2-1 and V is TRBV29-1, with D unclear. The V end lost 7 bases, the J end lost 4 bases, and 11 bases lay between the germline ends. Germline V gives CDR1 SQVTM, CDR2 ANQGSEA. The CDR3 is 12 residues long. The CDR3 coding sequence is TGCAGCGCCGGACGAACATACAATGAGCAGTTCTTC. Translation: CSAGRTYNEQFF.

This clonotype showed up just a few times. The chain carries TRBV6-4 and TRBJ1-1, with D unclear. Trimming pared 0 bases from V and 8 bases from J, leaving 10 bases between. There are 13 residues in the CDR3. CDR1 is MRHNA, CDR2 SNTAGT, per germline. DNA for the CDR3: TGTGCCAGCAGTGACTCTACGGGATACGAAGCTTTCTTT. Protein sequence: CASSDSTGYEAFF.

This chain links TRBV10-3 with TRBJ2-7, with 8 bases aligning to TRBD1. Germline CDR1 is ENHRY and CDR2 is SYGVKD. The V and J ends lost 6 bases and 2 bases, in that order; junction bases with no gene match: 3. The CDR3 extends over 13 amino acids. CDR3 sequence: CAISGTGPYEQYF. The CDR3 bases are TGTGCCATCAGCGGGACAGGCCCCTACGAGCAGTACTTC.

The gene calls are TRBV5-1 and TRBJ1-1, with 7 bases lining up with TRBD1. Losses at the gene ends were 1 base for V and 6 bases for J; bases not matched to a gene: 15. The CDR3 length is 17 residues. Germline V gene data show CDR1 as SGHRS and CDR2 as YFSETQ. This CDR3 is CASSLFPGQRAGAEAFF. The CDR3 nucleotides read TGCGCCAGCAGCTTGTTCCCGGGACAGAGGGCCGGGGCTGAAGCTTTCTTT.

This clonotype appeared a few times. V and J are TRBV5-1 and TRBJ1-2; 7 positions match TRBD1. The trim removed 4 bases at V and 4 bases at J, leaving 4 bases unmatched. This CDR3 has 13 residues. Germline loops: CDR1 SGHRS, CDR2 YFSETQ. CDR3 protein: CASSAEGAYGYTF. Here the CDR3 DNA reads TGCGCCAGCAGCGCGGAGGGGGCCTATGGCTACACCTTC.

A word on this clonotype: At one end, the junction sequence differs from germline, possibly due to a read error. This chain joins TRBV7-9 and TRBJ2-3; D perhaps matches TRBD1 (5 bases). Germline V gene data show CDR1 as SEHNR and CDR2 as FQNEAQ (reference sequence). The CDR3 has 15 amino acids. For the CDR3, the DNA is TGTGCCAGCAGCCCCAGAAGGGTTGGGGCAGATGCGCAGTATTTT. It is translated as CASSPRRVGADAQYF. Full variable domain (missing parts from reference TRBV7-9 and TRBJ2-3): DTGVSQNPRHKITKRGQNVTFRCDPISEHNRLYWYRQTLGQGPEFLTYFQNEAQLEKSRLLSDRFSAERPKGSFSTLEIQRTEQGDSAMYLCASSPRRVGADAQYFGPGTRLTVL.

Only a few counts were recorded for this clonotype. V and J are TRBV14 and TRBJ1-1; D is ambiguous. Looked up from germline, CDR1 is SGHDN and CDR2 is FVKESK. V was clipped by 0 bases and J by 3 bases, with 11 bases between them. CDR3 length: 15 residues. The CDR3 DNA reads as TGTGCCAGCAGCCAAGAGGAAAACCGGTACACTGAAGCTTTCTTT. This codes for CASSQEENRYTEAFF.

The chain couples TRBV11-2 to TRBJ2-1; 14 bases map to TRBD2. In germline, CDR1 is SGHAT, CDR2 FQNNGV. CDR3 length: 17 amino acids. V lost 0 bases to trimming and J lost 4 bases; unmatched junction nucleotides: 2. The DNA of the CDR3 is TGTGCCAGCAGCTTAGAGCGGACTAGCGGGAGGTACAATGAGCAGTTCTTC. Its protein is CASSLERTSGRYNEQFF.

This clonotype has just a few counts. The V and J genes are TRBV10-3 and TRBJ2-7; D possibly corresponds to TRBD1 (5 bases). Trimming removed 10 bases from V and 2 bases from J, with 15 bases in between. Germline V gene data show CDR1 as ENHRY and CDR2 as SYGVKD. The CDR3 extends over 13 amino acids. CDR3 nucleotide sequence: TGTGCCACAACCCGACAGACCGCCTACGAGCAGTACGTC. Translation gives CATTRQTAYEQYV.

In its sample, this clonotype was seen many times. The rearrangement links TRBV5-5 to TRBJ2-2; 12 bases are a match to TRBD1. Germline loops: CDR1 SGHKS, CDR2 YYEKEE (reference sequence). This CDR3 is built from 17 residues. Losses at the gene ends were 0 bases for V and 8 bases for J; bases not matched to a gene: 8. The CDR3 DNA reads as TGTGCCAGCAGCTTGGCGTCGGGACAGGGGGCGCAAGGGGAGCTGTTTTTT. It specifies CASSLASGQGAQGELFF.

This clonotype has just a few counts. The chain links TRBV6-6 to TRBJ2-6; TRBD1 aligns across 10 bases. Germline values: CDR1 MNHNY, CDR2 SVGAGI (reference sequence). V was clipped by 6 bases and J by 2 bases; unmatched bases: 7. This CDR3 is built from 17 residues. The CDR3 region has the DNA TGTGCCAGCAGCGATGACAGGGGGCGAGCTGGGGCCAACGTCCTGACTTTC. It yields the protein CASSDDRGRAGANVLTF.

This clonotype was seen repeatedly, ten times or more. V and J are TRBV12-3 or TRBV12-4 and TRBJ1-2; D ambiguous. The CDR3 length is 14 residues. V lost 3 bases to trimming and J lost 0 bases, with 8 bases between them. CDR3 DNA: TGTGCCAGCAGTTTCGCAGTATCTAACTATGGCTACACCTTC. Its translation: CASSFAVSNYGYTF.

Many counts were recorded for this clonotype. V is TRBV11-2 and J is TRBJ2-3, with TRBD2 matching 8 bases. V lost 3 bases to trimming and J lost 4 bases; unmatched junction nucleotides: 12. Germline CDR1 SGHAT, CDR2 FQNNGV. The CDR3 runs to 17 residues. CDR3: CASSFFLTSAGPDTQYF. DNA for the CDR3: TGTGCCAGCAGCTTCTTCTTGACTAGCGCGGGACCAGATACGCAGTATTTT.

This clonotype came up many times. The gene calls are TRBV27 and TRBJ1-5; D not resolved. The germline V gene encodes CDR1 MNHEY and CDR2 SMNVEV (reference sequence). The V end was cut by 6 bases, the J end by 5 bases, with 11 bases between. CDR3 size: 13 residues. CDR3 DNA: TGTGCCAGCAGGAGCCTCCCCCATCAGCCCCAGCATTTT. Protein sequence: CASRSLPHQPQHF.

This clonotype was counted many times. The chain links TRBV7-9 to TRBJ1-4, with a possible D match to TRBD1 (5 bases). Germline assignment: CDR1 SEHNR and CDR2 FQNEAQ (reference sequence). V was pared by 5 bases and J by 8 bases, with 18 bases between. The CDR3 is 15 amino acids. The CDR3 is CASSRRTPTKEKLFF. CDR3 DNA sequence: TGTGCCAGCAGCCGGAGGACACCAACGAAGGAAAAACTGTTTTTT. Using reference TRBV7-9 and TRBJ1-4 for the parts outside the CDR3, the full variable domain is DTGVSQNPRHKITKRGQNVTFRCDPISEHNRLYWYRQTLGQGPEFLTYFQNEAQLEKSRLLSDRFSAERPKGSFSTLEIQRTEQGDSAMYLCASSRRTPTKEKLFFGSGTQLSVL.

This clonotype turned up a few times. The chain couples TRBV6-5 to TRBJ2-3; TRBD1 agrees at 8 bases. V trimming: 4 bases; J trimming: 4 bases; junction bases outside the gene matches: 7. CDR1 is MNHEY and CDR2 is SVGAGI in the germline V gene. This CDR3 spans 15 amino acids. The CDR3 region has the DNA TGTGCCAGCAGTTTCCAGGGGGCCGGAGCAGATACGCAGTATTTT. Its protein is CASSFQGAGADTQYF.

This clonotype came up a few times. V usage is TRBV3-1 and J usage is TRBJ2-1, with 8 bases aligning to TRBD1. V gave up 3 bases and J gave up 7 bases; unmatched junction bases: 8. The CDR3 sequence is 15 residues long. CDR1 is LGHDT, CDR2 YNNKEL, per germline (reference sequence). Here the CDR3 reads CASSQAGGFSNEQFF. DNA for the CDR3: TGTGCCAGCAGCCAGGCAGGGGGCTTCAGTAATGAGCAGTTCTTC.

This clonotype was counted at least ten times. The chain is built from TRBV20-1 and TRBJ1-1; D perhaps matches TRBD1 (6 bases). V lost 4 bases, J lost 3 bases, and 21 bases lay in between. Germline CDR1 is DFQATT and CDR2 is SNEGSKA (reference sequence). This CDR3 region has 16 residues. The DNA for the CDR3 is TGCAGTGCTACCCCTCAGGACAGCCCCAAATACACTGAAGCTTTCTTT. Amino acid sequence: CSATPQDSPKYTEAFF.

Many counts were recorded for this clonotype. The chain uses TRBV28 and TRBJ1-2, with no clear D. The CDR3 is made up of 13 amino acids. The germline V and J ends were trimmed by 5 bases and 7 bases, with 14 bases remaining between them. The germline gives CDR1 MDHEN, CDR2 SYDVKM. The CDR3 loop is CASSPLREAGYTF. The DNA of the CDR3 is TGTGCCAGCAGTCCCCTTCGGGAGGCTGGCTACACCTTC.

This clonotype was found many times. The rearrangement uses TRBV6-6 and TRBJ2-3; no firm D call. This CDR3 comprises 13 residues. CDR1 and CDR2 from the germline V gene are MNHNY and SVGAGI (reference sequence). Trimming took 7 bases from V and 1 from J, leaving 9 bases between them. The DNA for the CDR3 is TGTGCCAGCACCAAGGTCCGCACAGATACGCAGTATTTT. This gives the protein CASTKVRTDTQYF.

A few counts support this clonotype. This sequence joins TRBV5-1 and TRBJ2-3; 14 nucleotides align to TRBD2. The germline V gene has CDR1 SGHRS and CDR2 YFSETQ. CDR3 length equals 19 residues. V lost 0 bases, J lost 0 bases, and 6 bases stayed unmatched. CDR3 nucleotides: TGCGCCAGCAGCTTGGGACTAGCGGGAGGGATATCTAGCACAGATACGCAGTATTTT. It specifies CASSLGLAGGISSTDTQYF.